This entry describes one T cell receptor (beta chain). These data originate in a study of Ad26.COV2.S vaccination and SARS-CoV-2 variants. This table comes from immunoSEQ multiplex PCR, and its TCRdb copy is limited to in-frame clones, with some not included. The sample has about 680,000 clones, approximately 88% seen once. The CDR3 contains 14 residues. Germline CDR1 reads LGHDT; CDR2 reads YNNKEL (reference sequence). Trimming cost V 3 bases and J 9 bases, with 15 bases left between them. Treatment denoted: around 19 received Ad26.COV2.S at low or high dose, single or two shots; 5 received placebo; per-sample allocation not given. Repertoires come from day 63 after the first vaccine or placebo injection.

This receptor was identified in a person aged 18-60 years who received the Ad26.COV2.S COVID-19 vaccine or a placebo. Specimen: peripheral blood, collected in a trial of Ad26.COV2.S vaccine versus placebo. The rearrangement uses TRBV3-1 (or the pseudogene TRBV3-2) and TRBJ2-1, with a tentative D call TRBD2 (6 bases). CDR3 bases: TGTGCCAGCAGCCAGTCGTCTGGGGGGTTTGAGCAGTTCTTC. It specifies CASSQSSGGFEQFF.